This TCR beta chain appears in the sequencing data of a study of T cell clonotyping in hematopoietic cell transplantation. The repertoire was sequenced with immunoSEQ multiplex PCR; TCRdb's copy has only in-frame clones and lacks some. The sample contains more than 20,000 clones, 85% to 90% of which appear only once. Sample time point: recipient sample about 28 days before transplant, after cytoreduction. This CDR3 has 15 amino acids. V was pared by 3 bases and J by 3 bases, with 17 bases between. The germline V gene has CDR1 SQVTM and CDR2 ANQGSEA. Sequences were derived from peripheral blood mononuclear cells, sampled before stem cell transplant. The receptor was isolated from a man between 18 and 29 years old with biphenotypic leukemia. Some clones in this sample may be carry-over from other donors' samples. This chain links TRBV29-1 with TRBJ1-2; possibly TRBD1 for D (6 bases). The CDR3 region is CSVEGTIVTDYGYTF. The CDR3 DNA sequence: TGCAGCGTTGAGGGGACAATCGTAACGGACTATGGCTACACCTTC.